This T cell receptor (beta chain) was sequenced during a study of response to subunit inactivated influenza vaccine. From germline, CDR1 is WSHSY and CDR2 SAAADI. The CDR3 totals 12 residues. V was pared by 4 bases and J by 3 bases, with 7 bases between. TCRdb called the RT-PCR reads again in MiXCR, with one record for every CDR3 protein. The repertoire holds 610,000 or so distinct CDR3 sequences, around 15% seen once, with around 10% in the top ten. This clonotype appeared many times. The rearrangement uses TRBV10-2 and TRBJ2-7; D unresolved. This specimen was PBMCs from blood, taken roughly 13 days after vaccination. The clonotype originates from a man aged 45-65 years who received an inactivated influenza vaccine. The CDR3 here is CASSGRNYEQYF. The CDR3 coding sequence is TGCGCCAGCAGTGGACGCAACTACGAGCAGTACTTC.